A single sample gave rise to the 18 T cell receptor beta chains below, sequenced in a study of T cells in Graves' hyperthyroidism and ophthalmopathy. The TCR beta CDR3 regions underwent amplification using RNA transcripts as the source. The TCR CDR3 was amplified in a first-round RT-PCR using the HTBI primer set. From the multiplex PCR reads, TCRdb called clonotypes with MiXCR, one entry per CDR3 protein. This table holds more than 150,000 distinct CDR3 sequences, approximately 17% found once. The sequencing sample was made of blood. The receptors come from a woman aged 45-65 years with Graves' hyperthyroidism.

This clonotype has ten or more counts. The gene calls are TRBV11-2 and TRBJ1-1; weak D call: TRBD1 (6 bases). Trimming stripped 1 base from V and 0 bases from J, with 12 bases between. Germline CDR1 is SGHAT and CDR2 is FQNNGV. This CDR3 comprises 16 residues. CDR3: CASSLAQGQLNTEAFF. The CDR3 nucleotides read TGTGCCAGCAGCTTAGCCCAGGGACAATTGAACACTGAAGCTTTCTTT.

CDR3 protein: CASKGQGAGEQFF. The CDR3, as DNA: TGTGCCAGCAAGGGACAGGGGGCAGGCGAGCAGTTCTTC. J is TRBJ2-1 and V is TRBV2, with 12 bases identical to TRBD1. This CDR3 contains 13 residues. Germline V lookup: CDR1 SNHLY, CDR2 FYNNEI. Unmatched junction bases numbered 5, after V lost 7 bases and J lost 10 bases. Variable domain in full (rest from reference TRBV2 and TRBJ2-1): EPEVTQTPSHQVTQMGQEVILRCVPISNHLYFYWYRQILGQKVEFLVSFYNNEISEKSEIFDDQFSVERPDGSNFTLKIRSTKLEDSAMYFCASKGQGAGEQFFGPGTRLTVL.

The chain carries TRBV9 and TRBJ1-1; TRBD1 matches 7 bases. This CDR3 has 15 amino acids. The trim removed 4 bases at V and 0 bases at J, leaving 6 bases unmatched. From germline, CDR1 is SGDLS and CDR2 YYNGEE. The CDR3 sequence: CASSPRTGMNTEAFF. CDR3 bases: TGTGCCAGCAGCCCCCGGACAGGCATGAACACTGAAGCTTTCTTT.

This clonotype was recorded at least ten times. The rearrangement uses TRBV9 and TRBJ1-1; D is perhaps TRBD1 (6 bases). The CDR3 contains 13 residues. The germline V gene encodes CDR1 SGDLS and CDR2 YYNGEE. Trimming left V 8 bases short and J 4 bases short, with 15 bases between. CDR3 nucleotides: TGTGCCAGGTATGTGTGGGGGCCCACTGAAGCTTTCTTT. Its protein is CARYVWGPTEAFF.

This clonotype was detected ten times or more. CDR3 coding DNA: TGTGCCAGCAGCTTTGTCAAACACTATGGCTACACCTTC. Translation gives CASSFVKHYGYTF. The V call is TRBV11-3, the J call TRBJ1-2; no definite D call. CDR1 is SGHNT, CDR2 YENEEA, per germline. This CDR3 spans 13 amino acids. Trimming removed 3 bases from V and 3 bases from J, with 8 bases in between.

The table lists this clonotype with many counts. V usage is TRBV12-3 or TRBV12-4 and J usage is TRBJ1-2, with TRBD1 matching over 8 bases. The CDR3 contains 12 residues. The J segment lost 8 bases and the V segment lost 4 bases, leaving 3 bases of the junction unmatched. The CDR3 here is CASSYRGNGYTF. The CDR3 DNA reads as TGTGCCAGCAGTTACAGGGGGAACGGCTACACCTTC.

In its sample, this clonotype was seen a few times. The chain joins TRBV5-8 to TRBJ1-2, with unresolved D. The CDR3 length is 16 residues. Trimming took off 0 bases at V and 4 bases at J, with 16 bases between the two ends. Per the germline V gene, CDR1 is SGHTS and CDR2 is YDEGEE. The CDR3 DNA follows: TGTGCCAGCAGCTTGGATCAGGCTCCGCTAATCTATGGCTACACCTTC. Encoded protein: CASSLDQAPLIYGYTF.

With regard to this clonotype: A much larger clone lies a single base off, so this may be a read error. This rearrangement joins TRBV7-9 to TRBJ2-1, with D unresolved. Germline CDR1 and CDR2: SEHNR and FQNEAQ (reference sequence). The V end lost 4 bases, the J end lost 6 bases, and 10 bases lay between the germline ends. The CDR3 is 13 residues long. CDR3 protein: CASSWRPFNEQFF. Here the CDR3 DNA reads TGTGCCAGCAGCTGGAGACCCTTCAATGAGCAGTTCTTC.

The chain carries TRBV28 and TRBJ1-4; 9 bases align to TRBD1. Germline CDR1 reads MDHEN; CDR2 reads SYDVKM. Losses at the gene ends were 6 bases for V and 7 bases for J; bases not matched to a gene: 9. The CDR3 sequence is 15 residues long. CDR3 coding DNA: TGTGCCAGCAGCTCCACCGGGACAGGGAGTGAAAAACTGTTTTTT. Translated, it gives CASSSTGTGSEKLFF. The whole variable domain, filled in from reference TRBV28 and TRBJ1-4, reads DVKVTQSSRYLVKRTGEKVFLECVQDMDHENMFWYRQDPGLGLRLIYFSYDVKMKEKGDIPEGYSVSREKKERFSLILESASTNQTSMYLCASSSTGTGSEKLFFGSGTQLSVL.

This clonotype showed up just a few times. This sequence may be a read error, since a much larger clone differs from it by one base. V is TRBV7-9 and J is TRBJ1-5; D unresolved. The CDR3 length is 15 residues. Germline V gene sequence: CDR1 SEHNR, CDR2 FQNEAQ (reference sequence). CDR3 residues: CVSSLEGFGNQPQHF. The CDR3 DNA follows: TGTGTCAGCAGCTTAGAGGGATTTGGCAATCAGCCCCAGCATTTT.

The table lists this clonotype with a few counts. The chain employs TRBV28 and TRBJ2-7; 10 bases line up with TRBD2. V shed 3 bases, J shed 4 bases, and the junction held 3 bases outside the gene matches. CDR3 size: 14 residues. Germline CDR1 is MDHEN and CDR2 is SYDVKM. The CDR3 coding sequence is TGTGCCAGCAGTTTTGGGACTAGCGCTTACGAGCAGTACTTC. Its protein is CASSFGTSAYEQYF. The variable domain in full, with the rest retrieved from reference TRBV28 and TRBJ2-7, is DVKVTQSSRYLVKRTGEKVFLECVQDMDHENMFWYRQDPGLGLRLIYFSYDVKMKEKGDIPEGYSVSREKKERFSLILESASTNQTSMYLCASSFGTSAYEQYFGPGTRLTVT.

This clonotype was detected a few times. The gene calls are TRBV5-6 and TRBJ1-4; possible D gene TRBD1, 5 bases. There are 14 residues in the CDR3. CDR1 is SGHDT and CDR2 is YYEEEE in the germline V gene. V dropped 6 bases and J dropped 3 bases, with 12 bases sitting between them. CDR3 bases: TGTGCCAGCAACGCAGGGTCGGCTAATGAAAAACTGTTTTTT. It is translated as CASNAGSANEKLFF.

This clonotype came up many times. The rearrangement uses TRBV7-9 and TRBJ2-3; the match to TRBD2 covers 11 bases. The V gene's germline CDR1 is SEHNR and CDR2 FQNEAQ (reference sequence). V lost 3 bases, J lost 0 bases, and 8 bases stayed unmatched. The CDR3 has 18 residues. This CDR3 reads CASSFLTSGGPSTDTQYF. CDR3 DNA: TGTGCCAGCAGCTTTCTTACTAGCGGGGGCCCTAGCACAGATACGCAGTATTTT.

This clonotype was picked up many times. The rearrangement uses TRBV11-2 and TRBJ2-5; D remains ambiguous. The CDR3 spans 10 residues. Germline V CDR1 and CDR2: SGHAT, FQNNGV. V gave up 4 bases and J gave up 7 bases, with 4 bases separating them. The CDR3 spells CASSSVTQYF. The CDR3 DNA reads TGTGCCAGCAGCTCGGTGACCCAGTACTTC.

J is TRBJ2-1 and V is TRBV20-1; D possibly uses TRBD1 or TRBD2 (5 bases each). Trimming removed 6 bases from V and 7 bases from J, with 22 bases in between. CDR1 and CDR2 (germline): DFQATT, SNEGSKA (reference sequence). CDR3 size: 15 residues. Here the CDR3 reads CSATNSGKGVNEQFF. The CDR3 DNA is TGCAGTGCGACAAATTCAGGGAAGGGAGTGAATGAGCAGTTCTTC.

This clonotype has a count of ten or more. The chain carries TRBV12-3 or TRBV12-4 and TRBJ2-3; no clear D gene. Deletions cut 3 bases from V and 3 bases from J, with 7 bases between. The CDR3 is 13 residues long. CDR3 coding DNA: TGTGCCAGCAGTTTCCCCGGGACAGATACGCAGTATTTT. This encodes CASSFPGTDTQYF.

The J gene is TRBJ1-1, the V gene TRBV6-1; the D gene is possibly TRBD1 (6 bases). This CDR3 spans 16 amino acids. Between the trimmed V and J ends, which lost 6 bases and 1 base, there was a span of 18 bases. Looked up from germline, CDR1 is MNHNS and CDR2 is SASEGT. The CDR3 sequence is CASSHGQGSRNTEAFF. CDR3 in DNA: TGTGCCAGCAGCCACGGGCAGGGGAGTCGGAACACTGAAGCTTTCTTT.

This clonotype was counted ten times or more. V gene TRBV6-1 combines with J gene TRBJ1-5; no clear D. Germline V gene lookup returns CDR1 MNHNS and CDR2 SASEGT. Trimming removed 2 bases at V and 6 bases at J, with 8 bases between. The CDR3 covers 13 residues. The CDR3 coding sequence is TGTGCCAGCAGTGAAAGGGTTTTTCAGCCCCAGCATTTT. Translating gives CASSERVFQPQHF.